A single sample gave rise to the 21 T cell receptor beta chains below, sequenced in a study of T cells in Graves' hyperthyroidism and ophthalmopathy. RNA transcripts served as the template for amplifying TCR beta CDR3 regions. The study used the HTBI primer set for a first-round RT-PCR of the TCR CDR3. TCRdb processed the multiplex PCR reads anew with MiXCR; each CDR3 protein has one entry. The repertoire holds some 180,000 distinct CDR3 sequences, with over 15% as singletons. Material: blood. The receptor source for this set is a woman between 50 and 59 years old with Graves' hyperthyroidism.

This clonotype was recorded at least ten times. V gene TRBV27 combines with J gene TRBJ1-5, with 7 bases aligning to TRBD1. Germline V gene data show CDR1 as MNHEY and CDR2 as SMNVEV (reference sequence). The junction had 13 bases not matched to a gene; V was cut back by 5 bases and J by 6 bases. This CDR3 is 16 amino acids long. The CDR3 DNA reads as TGTGCCAGCAGTCTCATGGGGTTGACAGGGAGTCAGCCCCAGCATTTT. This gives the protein CASSLMGLTGSQPQHF.

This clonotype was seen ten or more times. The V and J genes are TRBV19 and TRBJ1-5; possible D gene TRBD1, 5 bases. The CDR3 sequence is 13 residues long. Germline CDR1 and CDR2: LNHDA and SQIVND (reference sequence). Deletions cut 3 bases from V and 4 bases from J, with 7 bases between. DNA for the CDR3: TGTGCCAGTAGTATCGGGGGGAATCAGCCCCAGCATTTT. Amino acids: CASSIGGNQPQHF. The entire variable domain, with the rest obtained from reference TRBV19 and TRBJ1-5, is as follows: DGGITQSPKYLFRKEGQNVTLSCEQNLNHDAMYWYRQDPGQGLRLIYYSQIVNDFQKGDIAEGYSVSREKKESFPLTVTSAQKNPTAFYLCASSIGGNQPQHFGDGTRLSIL.

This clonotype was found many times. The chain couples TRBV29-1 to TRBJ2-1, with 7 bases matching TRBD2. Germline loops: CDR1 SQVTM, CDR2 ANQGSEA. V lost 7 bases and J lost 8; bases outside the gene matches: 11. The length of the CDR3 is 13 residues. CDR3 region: CSAAAGRGYEQFF. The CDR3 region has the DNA TGCAGCGCCGCAGCGGGGAGAGGGTATGAGCAGTTCTTC.

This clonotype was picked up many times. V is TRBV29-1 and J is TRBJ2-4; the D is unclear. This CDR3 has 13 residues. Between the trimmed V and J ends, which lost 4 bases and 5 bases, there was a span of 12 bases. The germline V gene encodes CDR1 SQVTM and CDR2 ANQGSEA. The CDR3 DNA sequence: TGCAGCGTTGTCGCGGTTCTCGAAAACATTCAGTACTTC. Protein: CSVVAVLENIQYF.

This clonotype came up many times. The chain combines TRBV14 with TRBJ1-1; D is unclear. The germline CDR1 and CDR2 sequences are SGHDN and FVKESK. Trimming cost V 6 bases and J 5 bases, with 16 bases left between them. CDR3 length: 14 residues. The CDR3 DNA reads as TGTGCCAGCAGTTTTTCCGGGTTTGGAACTGAAGCTTTCTTT. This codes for CASSFSGFGTEAFF.

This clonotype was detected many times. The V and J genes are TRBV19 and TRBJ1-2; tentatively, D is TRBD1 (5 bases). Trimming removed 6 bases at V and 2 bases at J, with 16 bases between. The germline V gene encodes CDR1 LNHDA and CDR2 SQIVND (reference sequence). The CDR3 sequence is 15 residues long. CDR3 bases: TGTGCCAGTAGGAGACCGGGACGGCGAAACTATGGCTACACCTTC. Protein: CASRRPGRRNYGYTF.

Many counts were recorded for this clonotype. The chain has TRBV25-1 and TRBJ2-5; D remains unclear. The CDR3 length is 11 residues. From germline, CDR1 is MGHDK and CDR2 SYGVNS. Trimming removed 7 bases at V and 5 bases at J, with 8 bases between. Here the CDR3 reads CASKAGETQYF. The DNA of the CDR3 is TGTGCCAGCAAGGCTGGGGAGACCCAGTACTTC.

In nucleotides, the CDR3 is TGTGCCAGCAGTTTAGGGGCAGGTCCCTACGAGCAGTACTTC. Its protein product is CASSLGAGPYEQYF. The rearrangement uses TRBV27 and TRBJ2-7; TRBD1 is a possible D gene (5 bases). From germline, CDR1 is MNHEY and CDR2 SMNVEV (reference sequence). Between the trimmed V and J ends, which lost 2 bases and 2 bases, there was a span of 10 bases. The CDR3 runs 14 residues.

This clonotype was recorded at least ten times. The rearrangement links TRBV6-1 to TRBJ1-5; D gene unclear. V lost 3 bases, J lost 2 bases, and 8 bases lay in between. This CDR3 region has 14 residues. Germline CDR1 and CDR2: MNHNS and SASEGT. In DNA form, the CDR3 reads TGTGCCAGCAGTGAGGGAACAGGCAATCAGCCCCAGCATTTT. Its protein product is CASSEGTGNQPQHF.

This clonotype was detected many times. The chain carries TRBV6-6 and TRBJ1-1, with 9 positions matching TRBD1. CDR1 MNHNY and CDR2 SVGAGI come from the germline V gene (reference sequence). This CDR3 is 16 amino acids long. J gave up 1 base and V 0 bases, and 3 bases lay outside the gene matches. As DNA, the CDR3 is TGTGCCAGCAGTTACTCCCCGGGACAGGGGAACACTGAAGCTTTCTTT. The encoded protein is CASSYSPGQGNTEAFF.

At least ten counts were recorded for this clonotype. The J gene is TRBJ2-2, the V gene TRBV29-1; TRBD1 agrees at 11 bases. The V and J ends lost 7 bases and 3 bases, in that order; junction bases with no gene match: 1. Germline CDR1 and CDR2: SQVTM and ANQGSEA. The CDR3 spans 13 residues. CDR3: CSGGQGDTGELFF. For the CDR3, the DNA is TGCAGCGGGGGACAGGGGGACACCGGGGAGCTGTTTTTT.

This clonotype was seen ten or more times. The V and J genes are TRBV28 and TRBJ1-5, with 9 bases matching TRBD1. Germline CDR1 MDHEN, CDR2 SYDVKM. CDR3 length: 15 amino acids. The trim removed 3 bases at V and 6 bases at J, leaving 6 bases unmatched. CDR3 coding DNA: TGTGCCAGCAGTTTCGACAGGGGGGCGAGTCAGCCCCAGCATTTT. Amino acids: CASSFDRGASQPQHF.

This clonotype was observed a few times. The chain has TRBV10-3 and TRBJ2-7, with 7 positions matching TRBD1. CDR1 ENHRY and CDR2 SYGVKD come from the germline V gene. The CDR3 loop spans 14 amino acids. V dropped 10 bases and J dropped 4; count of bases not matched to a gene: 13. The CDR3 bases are TGTGCCACTGAACCCGGGACAGTTGTTTACGAGCAGTACTTC. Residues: CATEPGTVVYEQYF.

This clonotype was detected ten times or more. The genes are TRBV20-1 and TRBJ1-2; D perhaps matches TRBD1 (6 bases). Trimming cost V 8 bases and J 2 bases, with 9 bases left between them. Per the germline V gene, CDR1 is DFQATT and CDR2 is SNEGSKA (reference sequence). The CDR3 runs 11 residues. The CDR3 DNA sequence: TGCAGTACAACAGGGAACTATGGCTACACCTTC. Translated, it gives CSTTGNYGYTF.

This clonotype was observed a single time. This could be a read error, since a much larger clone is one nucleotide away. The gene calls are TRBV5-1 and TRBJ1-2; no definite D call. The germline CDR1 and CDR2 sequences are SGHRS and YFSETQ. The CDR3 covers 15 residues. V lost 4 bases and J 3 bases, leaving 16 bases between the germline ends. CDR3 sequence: CASSLGSVYDYGYTF. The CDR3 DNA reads TGCGCCAGCAGCCTAGGCAGTGTATATGACTATGGCTACACCTTC. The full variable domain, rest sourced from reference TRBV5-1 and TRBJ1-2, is KAGVTQTPRYLIKTRGQQVTLSCSPISGHRSVSWYQQTPGQGLQFLFEYFSETQRNKGNFPGRFSGRQFSNSRSEMNVSTLELGDSALYLCASSLGSVYDYGYTFGSGTRLTVV.

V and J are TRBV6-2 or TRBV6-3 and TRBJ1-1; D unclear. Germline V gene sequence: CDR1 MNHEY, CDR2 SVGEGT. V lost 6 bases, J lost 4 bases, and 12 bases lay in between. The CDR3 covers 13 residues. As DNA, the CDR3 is TGTGCCAGCAGCGTTAGTTCGGGCACTGAAGCTTTCTTT. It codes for CASSVSSGTEAFF.

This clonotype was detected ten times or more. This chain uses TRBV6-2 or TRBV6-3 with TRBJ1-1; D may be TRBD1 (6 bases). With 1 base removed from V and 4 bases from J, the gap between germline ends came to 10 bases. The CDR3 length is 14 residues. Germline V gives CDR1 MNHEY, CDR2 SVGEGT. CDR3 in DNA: TGTGCCAGCAGTTACTGGGGGGCGGCCACTGAAGCTTTCTTT. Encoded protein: CASSYWGAATEAFF.

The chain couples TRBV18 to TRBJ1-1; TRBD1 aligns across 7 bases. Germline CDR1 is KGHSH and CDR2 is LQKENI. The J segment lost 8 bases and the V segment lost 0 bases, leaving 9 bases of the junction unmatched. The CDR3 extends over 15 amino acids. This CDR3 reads CASSPPGGGQREAFF. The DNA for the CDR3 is TGTGCCAGCTCACCACCCGGGGGGGGACAGAGAGAAGCTTTCTTT.

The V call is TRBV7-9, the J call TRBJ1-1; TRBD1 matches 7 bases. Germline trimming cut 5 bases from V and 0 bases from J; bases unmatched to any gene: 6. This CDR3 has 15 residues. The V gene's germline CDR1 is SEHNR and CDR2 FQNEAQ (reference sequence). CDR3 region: CASSQAGTVNTEAFF. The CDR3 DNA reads TGTGCCAGCAGCCAGGCCGGGACAGTGAACACTGAAGCTTTCTTT.

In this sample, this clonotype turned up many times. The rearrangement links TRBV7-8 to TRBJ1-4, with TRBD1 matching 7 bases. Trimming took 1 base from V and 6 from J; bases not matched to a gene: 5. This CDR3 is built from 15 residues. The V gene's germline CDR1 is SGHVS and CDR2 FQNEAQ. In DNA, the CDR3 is TGTGCCAGCAGCTTAGAAGGGGGCGGTTATGAAAAACTGTTTTTT. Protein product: CASSLEGGGYEKLFF.

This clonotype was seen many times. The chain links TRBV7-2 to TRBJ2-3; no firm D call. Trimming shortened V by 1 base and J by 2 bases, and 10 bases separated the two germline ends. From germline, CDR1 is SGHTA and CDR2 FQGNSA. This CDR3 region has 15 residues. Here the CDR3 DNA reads TGTGCCAGCAGCTTAGTTGCACTTTACACAGATACGCAGTATTTT. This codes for CASSLVALYTDTQYF.